This TCR beta chain was sequenced during a study of OX40 agonist ivuxolimab in advanced cancers. Study-wide background: Those treated in dose escalation had hepatocellular carcinoma, melanoma, renal cell cancer or head and neck cancer.

The repertoire was sequenced with immunoSEQ multiplex PCR; TCRdb's copy has only in-frame clones and lacks some. The table records approximately 49,000 clones, 81% of them present only once. The CDR3 extends over 16 amino acids. Trimming removed 0 bases from V and 0 bases from J, with 11 bases in between. Germline V gene data show CDR1 as SGHAT and CDR2 as FQNNGV. This clonotype was sampled from an adult with an advanced solid tumor such as melanoma, head and neck, liver or kidney cancer. Here the sequenced sample was CD4+ or CD8+ T cells sorted from blood, taken in a trial of the OX40 agonist ivuxolimab. The rearrangement links TRBV11-2 to TRBJ1-1; D is undetermined. The CDR3: CASSLDRVGMNTEAFF. The CDR3, as DNA: TGTGCCAGCAGCTTAGATCGGGTAGGGATGAACACTGAAGCTTTCTTT.